The 21 T cell receptor beta chains below were found in one sample sequenced in a study of memory CD4+ T cells and cytomegalovirus serostatus (dated by TCRdb to the late 2010s). Library creation used the immunoSEQ multiplex PCR assay. TCRdb provides this immuneACCESS table in a form limited to in-frame rearrangements. Some clones are lacking; in checked studies, under half of them reflect an unresolved V gene, and why the rest are absent is not known. Here the sample has approximately 44,000 clones; less than 80% occur a single time. The ten largest clones take up roughly 6.7% of the sample. A FACSAria II was used to sort memory CD4+ T cells, defined as single viable CD3+CD4+CD8-CD45RO+ cells. Specimen: memory CD4+ T cells from blood. Receptors were obtained from an adult in good health and CMV-seronegative.

Only a few counts were recorded for this clone. The CDR3, as DNA: TGTGCCAGCAATCGGGTTCACACCGGGGAGCTGTTTTTT. Its translation is CASNRVHTGELFF. The chain carries TRBV2 and TRBJ2-2; D gene ambiguous. The CDR3 totals 13 residues. The germline CDR1 and CDR2 sequences are SNHLY and FYNNEI. V dropped 7 bases and J dropped 3 bases, with 9 bases sitting between them.

J is TRBJ2-3 and V is TRBV4-3; 10 nucleotides agree with TRBD2. Trimming at V came to 0 bases and at J to 6 bases, leaving 9 bases not matched to a gene. Germline loops: CDR1 LGHNA, CDR2 YSLEER. The CDR3 sequence is 17 residues long. The CDR3 DNA is TGCGCCAGCAGCCAAGATCTCGGTGCTAGCGGGAGCGATACGCAGTATTTT. As protein: CASSQDLGASGSDTQYF.

This chain connects TRBV19 to TRBJ2-7, with 7 bases lining up with TRBD1. In germline, CDR1 is LNHDA, CDR2 SQIVND (reference sequence). Trimming took 5 bases from V and 0 from J; bases not matched to a gene: 10. The CDR3 runs to 16 residues. This CDR3 reads CASSASGGPNSYEQYF. The CDR3 nucleotides are TGTGCCAGTAGTGCCTCAGGGGGTCCGAACTCCTACGAGCAGTACTTC.

The rearrangement uses TRBV6-5 and TRBJ1-2; D perhaps matches TRBD1 (5 bases). Trimming left V 5 bases short and J 7 bases short, with 11 bases between. The CDR3 is 12 amino acids. Germline V lookup: CDR1 MNHEY, CDR2 SVGAGI. This chain's CDR3 is CASSGGLGGYTF. The CDR3, as DNA: TGTGCCAGCAGTGGGGGGTTAGGTGGCTACACCTTC.

There are a few counts of this clone. This chain links TRBV28 with TRBJ1-1; the D gene is possibly TRBD1 (5 bases). The germline CDR1 and CDR2 sequences are MDHEN and SYDVKM. This CDR3 contains 15 residues. Trimming cost V 7 bases and J 5 bases, with 20 bases left between them. For the CDR3, the DNA is TGTGCCAGCAATGGAATTCTAGGGGATTGGACTGAAGCTTTCTTT. This translates into CASNGILGDWTEAFF.

This sequence joins TRBV27 and TRBJ2-7, with TRBD2 matching 8 bases. The CDR3 totals 17 residues. V was clipped by 4 bases and J by 2 bases; unmatched bases: 13. The V gene's germline CDR1 is MNHEY and CDR2 SMNVEV (reference sequence). The CDR3 loop reads CASSSPPGGAGAYEQYF. The CDR3 nucleotides read TGTGCCAGCAGTTCTCCACCCGGGGGAGCGGGAGCCTACGAGCAGTACTTC.

This chain uses TRBV18 with TRBJ2-7; TRBD1 matches at 7 bases. The germline gives CDR1 KGHSH, CDR2 LQKENI. The CDR3 covers 14 residues. V lost 8 bases and J lost 0; bases outside the gene matches: 7. Here the CDR3 DNA reads TGTGCCAGCCGCCGGGACAGCTACTCCTACGAGCAGTACTTC. Its translation is CASRRDSYSYEQYF.

The rearrangement uses TRBV6-1 and TRBJ2-7, with D possibly being TRBD2 (7 bases). Trimming pared 1 base from V and 5 bases from J, leaving 18 bases between. The germline gives CDR1 MNHNS, CDR2 SASEGT. The CDR3 extends over 16 amino acids. Here the CDR3 reads CASSEVGGRRSNEQYF. In DNA, the CDR3 is TGTGCCAGCAGTGAAGTGGGGGGGCGAAGGAGTAACGAGCAGTACTTC.

J is TRBJ2-7 and V is TRBV7-2; a possible D gene is TRBD2 (6 bases). The CDR3 contains 14 residues. Germline CDR1 SGHTA, CDR2 FQGNSA. V was trimmed by 1 base and J by 3 bases, leaving 10 bases between them. CDR3 sequence reads: CASSLVPGVYEQYF. DNA for the CDR3: TGTGCCAGCAGCTTAGTCCCGGGGGTCTACGAGCAGTACTTC.

The chain is built from TRBV27 and TRBJ2-2, with TRBD1 matching 8 bases. The germline V gene has CDR1 MNHEY and CDR2 SMNVEV (reference sequence). V shed 6 bases, J shed 1 base, and the junction held 4 bases outside the gene matches. The CDR3 has 15 amino acids. The CDR3 sequence is CASRTGTGNTGELFF. The CDR3 bases are TGTGCCAGCAGAACCGGGACAGGGAACACCGGGGAGCTGTTTTTT.

V is TRBV25-1 and J is TRBJ1-2, with D uncertain. The V end was cut by 3 bases, the J end by 6 bases, with 11 bases between. This CDR3 contains 13 residues. CDR1 and CDR2 (germline): MGHDK, SYGVNS. The CDR3 coding sequence is TGTGCCAGCAGTGATACGGGGTACCATGGCTACACCTTC. Its translation: CASSDTGYHGYTF.

This clone has only a few counts. V is TRBV5-6 and J is TRBJ2-2; D uncertain. Germline lookup yields CDR1 SGHDT and CDR2 YYEEEE. The CDR3 is 18 residues long. The ends were cut back, 0 bases at V and 4 bases at J, with 19 bases in the middle. Written as DNA, the CDR3 is TGTGCCAGCAGCTTGGAATTCCGAGGACCAACACTCACCGGGGAGCTGTTTTTT. This sequence encodes CASSLEFRGPTLTGELFF.

A few counts support this clone. The chain couples TRBV2 to TRBJ2-2; D possibly corresponds to TRBD1 (5 bases). The CDR3 consists of 15 residues. Trimming shortened V by 4 bases and J by 2 bases, and 11 bases separated the two germline ends. Germline V lookup: CDR1 SNHLY, CDR2 FYNNEI. This CDR3 is CASSVDRYNTGELFF. The CDR3 DNA follows: TGTGCCAGCAGTGTAGACAGATACAACACCGGGGAGCTGTTTTTT.

This clone has only a few counts. This sequence joins TRBV5-1 and TRBJ2-4, with 16 bases lining up with TRBD2. There are 16 residues in the CDR3. V was clipped by 3 bases and J by 6 bases; unmatched bases: 3. Germline values: CDR1 SGHRS, CDR2 YFSETQ. DNA of the CDR3: TGCGCCAGCAGCTCGGGACTAGCGGGAGGGTTAAACATTCAGTACTTC. Translation: CASSSGLAGGLNIQYF.

This clone was seen just once. The rearrangement joins TRBV15 to TRBJ2-3; 8 bases fit TRBD2. V lost 0 bases and J lost 3; bases outside the gene matches: 14. Per the germline V gene, CDR1 is LNHNV and CDR2 is YYDKDF (reference sequence). CDR3 length: 19 amino acids. The CDR3 protein is CATSRDLGSGVRRTDTQYF. CDR3 sequence (DNA): TGTGCCACCAGCAGAGATCTAGGTAGCGGGGTACGTCGGACAGATACGCAGTATTTT.

The chain has TRBV18 and TRBJ2-2; 8 bases are shared with TRBD1. Germline V gene data show CDR1 as KGHSH and CDR2 as LQKENI. The V and J ends lost 3 bases and 1 base, in that order; junction bases with no gene match: 4. The CDR3 runs to 16 residues. The CDR3 here is CASSPGTGENTGELFF. In nucleotides, the CDR3 is TGTGCCAGCTCACCCGGGACAGGCGAGAACACCGGGGAGCTGTTTTTT.

This clone turned up a few times. The J gene is TRBJ1-1, the V gene TRBV6-4; D might be TRBD1 (5 bases). The CDR3 consists of 14 residues. Germline V gene lookup returns CDR1 MRHNA and CDR2 SNTAGT. With 0 bases removed from V and 10 bases from J, the gap between germline ends came to 15 bases. For the CDR3, the DNA is TGTGCCAGCAGTGACTCGCAGAGGGACGAGGGAGCTTTCTTT. Translated, it gives CASSDSQRDEGAFF.

V gene TRBV25-1 combines with J gene TRBJ2-1; 8 bases fit TRBD2. The CDR3 extends over 15 amino acids. Germline values: CDR1 MGHDK, CDR2 SYGVNS. The V and J ends lost 5 bases and 4 bases, in that order; junction bases with no gene match: 7. In DNA, the CDR3 is TGTGCCAGCAGTCTGCCCCGGGAGGGGTACAATGAGCAGTTCTTC. This translates into CASSLPREGYNEQFF.

The chain links TRBV7-9 to TRBJ2-5, with TRBD2 identical over 7 bases. Germline trimming cut 5 bases from V and 5 bases from J; bases unmatched to any gene: 14. The CDR3 is made up of 16 amino acids. The germline CDR1 and CDR2 sequences are SEHNR and FQNEAQ (reference sequence). The CDR3: CASSPRLAPGAETQYF. The CDR3 bases are TGTGCCAGCAGCCCCCGACTAGCCCCTGGGGCGGAGACCCAGTACTTC.

This sequence joins TRBV6-1 and TRBJ2-3, with 8 bases identical to TRBD2. Germline V gene lookup returns CDR1 MNHNS and CDR2 SASEGT. V was clipped by 7 bases and J by 1 base; unmatched bases: 4. The CDR3 length is 14 residues. CDR3 amino acids: CASTLGLGTDTQYF. As DNA, the CDR3 is TGTGCCAGCACGTTGGGACTAGGCACAGATACGCAGTATTTT.

The chain couples TRBV6-5 to TRBJ2-1; no firm D call. V was trimmed by 7 bases and J by 8 bases, leaving 0 bases between them. This CDR3 comprises 8 residues. Germline V CDR1 and CDR2: MNHEY, SVGAGI. The CDR3 reads CASNEQFF. CDR3 nucleotide sequence: TGTGCCAGCAATGAGCAGTTCTTC.